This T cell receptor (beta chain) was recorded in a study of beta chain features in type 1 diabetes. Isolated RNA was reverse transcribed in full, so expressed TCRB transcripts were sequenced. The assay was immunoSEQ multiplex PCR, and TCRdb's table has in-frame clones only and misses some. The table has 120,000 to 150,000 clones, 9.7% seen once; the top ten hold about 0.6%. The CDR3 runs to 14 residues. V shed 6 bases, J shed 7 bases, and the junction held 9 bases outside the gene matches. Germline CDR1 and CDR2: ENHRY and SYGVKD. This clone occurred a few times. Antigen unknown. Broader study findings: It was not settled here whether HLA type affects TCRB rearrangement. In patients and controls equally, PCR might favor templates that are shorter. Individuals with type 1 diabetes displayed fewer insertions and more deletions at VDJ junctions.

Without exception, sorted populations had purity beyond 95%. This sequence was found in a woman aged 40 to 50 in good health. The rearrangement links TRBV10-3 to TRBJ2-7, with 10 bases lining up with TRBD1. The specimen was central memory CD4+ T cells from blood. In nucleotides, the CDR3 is TGTGCCATCAGCACCCGACAGGGGGCTGGGGAGCAGTACTTC. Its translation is CAISTRQGAGEQYF.